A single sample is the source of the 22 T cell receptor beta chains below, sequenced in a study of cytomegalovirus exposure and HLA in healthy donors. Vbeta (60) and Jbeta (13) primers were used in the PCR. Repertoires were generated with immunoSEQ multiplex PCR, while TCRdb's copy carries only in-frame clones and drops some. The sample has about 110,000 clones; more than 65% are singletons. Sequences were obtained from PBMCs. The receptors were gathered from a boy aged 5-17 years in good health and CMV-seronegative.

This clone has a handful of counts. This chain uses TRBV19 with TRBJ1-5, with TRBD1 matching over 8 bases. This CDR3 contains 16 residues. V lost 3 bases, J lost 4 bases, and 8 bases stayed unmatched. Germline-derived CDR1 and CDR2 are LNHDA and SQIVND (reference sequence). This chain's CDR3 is CASSIWGQDFNQPQHF. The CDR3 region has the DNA TGTGCCAGTAGTATTTGGGGACAGGACTTTAATCAGCCCCAGCATTTT.

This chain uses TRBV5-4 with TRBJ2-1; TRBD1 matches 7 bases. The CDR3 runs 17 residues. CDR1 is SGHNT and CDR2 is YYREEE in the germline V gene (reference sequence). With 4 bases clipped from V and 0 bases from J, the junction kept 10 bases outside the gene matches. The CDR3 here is CASSGMGQISSYNEQFF. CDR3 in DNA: TGTGCCAGCAGCGGGATGGGACAGATCAGCTCCTACAATGAGCAGTTCTTC.

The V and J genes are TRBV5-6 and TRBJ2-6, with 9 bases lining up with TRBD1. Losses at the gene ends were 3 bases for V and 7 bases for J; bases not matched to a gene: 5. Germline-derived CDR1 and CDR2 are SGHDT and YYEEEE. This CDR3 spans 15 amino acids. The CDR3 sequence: CASSWTGEGANVLTF. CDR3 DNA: TGTGCCAGCAGCTGGACAGGGGAGGGAGCCAACGTCCTGACTTTC.

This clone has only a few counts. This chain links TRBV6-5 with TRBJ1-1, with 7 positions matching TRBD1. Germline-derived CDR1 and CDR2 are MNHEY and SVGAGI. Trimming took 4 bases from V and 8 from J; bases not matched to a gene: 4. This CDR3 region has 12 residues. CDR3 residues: CASSSPGQEAFF. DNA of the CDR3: TGTGCCAGCAGTTCCCCGGGACAGGAAGCTTTCTTT.

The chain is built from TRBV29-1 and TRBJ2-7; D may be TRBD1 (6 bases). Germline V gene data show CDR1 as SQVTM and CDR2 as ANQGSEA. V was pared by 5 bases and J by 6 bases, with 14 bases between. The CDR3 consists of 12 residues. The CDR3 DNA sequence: TGCAGCGTTTCTTACAGGGCGGGCGAGCAGTACTTC. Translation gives CSVSYRAGEQYF.

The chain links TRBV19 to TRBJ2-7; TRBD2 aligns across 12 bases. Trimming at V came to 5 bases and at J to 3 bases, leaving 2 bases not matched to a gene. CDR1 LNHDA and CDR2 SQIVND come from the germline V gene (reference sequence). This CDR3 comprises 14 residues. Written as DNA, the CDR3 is TGTGCCAGTAGTGCGACTAGCGGGAGCTACGAGCAGTACTTC. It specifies CASSATSGSYEQYF.

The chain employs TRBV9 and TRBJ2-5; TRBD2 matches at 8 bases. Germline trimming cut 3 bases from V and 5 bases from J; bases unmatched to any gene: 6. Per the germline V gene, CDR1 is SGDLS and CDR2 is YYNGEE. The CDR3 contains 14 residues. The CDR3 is CASSARPSGETQYF. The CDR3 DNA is TGTGCCAGCAGCGCCCGTCCTAGCGGGGAGACCCAGTACTTC.

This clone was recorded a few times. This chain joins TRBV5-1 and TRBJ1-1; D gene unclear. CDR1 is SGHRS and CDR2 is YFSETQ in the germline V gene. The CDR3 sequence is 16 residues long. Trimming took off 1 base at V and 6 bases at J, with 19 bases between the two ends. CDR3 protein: CASSLFGRGMDAEAFF. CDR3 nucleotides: TGCGCCAGCAGCTTGTTCGGTCGGGGAATGGATGCTGAAGCTTTCTTT.

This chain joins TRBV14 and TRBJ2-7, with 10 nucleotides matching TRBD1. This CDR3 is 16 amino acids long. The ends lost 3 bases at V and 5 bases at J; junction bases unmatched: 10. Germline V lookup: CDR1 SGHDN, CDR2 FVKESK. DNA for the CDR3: TGTGCCAGCAGCCAGGATTGGGACAGGGGATTACACGAGCAGTACTTC. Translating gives CASSQDWDRGLHEQYF.

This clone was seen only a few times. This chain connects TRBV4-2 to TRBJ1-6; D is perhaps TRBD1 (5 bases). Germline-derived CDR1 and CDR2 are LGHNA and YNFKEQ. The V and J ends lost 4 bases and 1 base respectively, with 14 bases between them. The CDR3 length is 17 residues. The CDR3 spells CASSRKWGDSYNSPLHF. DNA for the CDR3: TGTGCCAGCAGCCGTAAGTGGGGGGATTCCTATAATTCACCCCTCCACTTT.

The CDR3 DNA follows: TGTGCCAGCAGCGCCACTACAGGGAACTATGGCTACACCTTC. Protein: CASSATTGNYGYTF. J is TRBJ1-2 and V is TRBV11-3; tentative D call: TRBD1 (6 bases). Germline values: CDR1 SGHNT, CDR2 YENEEA. This CDR3 contains 14 residues. With 5 bases removed from V and 2 bases from J, the gap between germline ends came to 12 bases.

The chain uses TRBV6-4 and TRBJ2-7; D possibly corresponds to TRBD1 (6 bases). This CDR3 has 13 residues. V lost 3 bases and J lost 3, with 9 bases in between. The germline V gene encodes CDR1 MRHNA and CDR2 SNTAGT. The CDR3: CASSEGTNYEQYF. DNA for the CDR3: TGTGCCAGCAGTGAGGGGACAAACTACGAGCAGTACTTC.

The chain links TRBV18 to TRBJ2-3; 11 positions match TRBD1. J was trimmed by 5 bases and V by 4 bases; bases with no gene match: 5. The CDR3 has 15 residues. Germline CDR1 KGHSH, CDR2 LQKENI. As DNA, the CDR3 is TGTGCCAGCTCACTCGGGACAGGGGGGATAGATACGCAGTATTTT. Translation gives CASSLGTGGIDTQYF.

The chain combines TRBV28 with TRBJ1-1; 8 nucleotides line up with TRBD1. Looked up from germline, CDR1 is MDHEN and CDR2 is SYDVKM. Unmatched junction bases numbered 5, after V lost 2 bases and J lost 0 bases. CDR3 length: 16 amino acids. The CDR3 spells CASSLPGDRLNTEAFF. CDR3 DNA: TGTGCCAGCAGTTTACCAGGGGACAGGTTGAACACTGAAGCTTTCTTT.

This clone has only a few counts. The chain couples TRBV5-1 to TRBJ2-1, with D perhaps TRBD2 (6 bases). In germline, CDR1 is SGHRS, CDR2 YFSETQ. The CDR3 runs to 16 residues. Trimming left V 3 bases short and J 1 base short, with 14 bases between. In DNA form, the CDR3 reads TGCGCCAGCAGCTCAACCTTCGGGGGTTCCTACAATGAGCAGTTCTTC. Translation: CASSSTFGGSYNEQFF.

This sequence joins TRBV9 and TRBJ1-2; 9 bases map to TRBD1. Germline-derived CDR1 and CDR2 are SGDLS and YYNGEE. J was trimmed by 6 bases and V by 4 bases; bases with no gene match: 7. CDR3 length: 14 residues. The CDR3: CASSQNRGLDGYTF. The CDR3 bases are TGTGCCAGCAGCCAGAACAGGGGGCTGGATGGCTACACCTTC.

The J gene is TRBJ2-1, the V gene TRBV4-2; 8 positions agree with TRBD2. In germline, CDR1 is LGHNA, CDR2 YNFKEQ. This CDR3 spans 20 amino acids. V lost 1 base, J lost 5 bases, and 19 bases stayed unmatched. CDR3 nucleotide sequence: TGTGCCAGCAGCCAAGCCCCAATTTCCGGCGGCGGGAGGAGGGACAATGAGCAGTTCTTC. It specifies CASSQAPISGGGRRDNEQFF.

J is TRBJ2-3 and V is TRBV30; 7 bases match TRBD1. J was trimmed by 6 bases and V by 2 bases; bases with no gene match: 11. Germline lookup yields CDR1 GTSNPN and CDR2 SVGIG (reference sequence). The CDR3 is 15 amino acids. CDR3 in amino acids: CAWSLTWTGDDTQYF. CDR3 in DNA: TGTGCCTGGAGTTTGACTTGGACAGGTGACGATACGCAGTATTTT.

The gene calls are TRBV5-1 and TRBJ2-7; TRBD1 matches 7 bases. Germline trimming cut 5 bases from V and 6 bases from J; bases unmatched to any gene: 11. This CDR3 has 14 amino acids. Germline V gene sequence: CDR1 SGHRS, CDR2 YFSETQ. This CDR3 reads CASSFSGGWGEQYF. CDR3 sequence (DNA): TGCGCCAGCAGTTTCTCAGGGGGTTGGGGCGAGCAGTACTTC.

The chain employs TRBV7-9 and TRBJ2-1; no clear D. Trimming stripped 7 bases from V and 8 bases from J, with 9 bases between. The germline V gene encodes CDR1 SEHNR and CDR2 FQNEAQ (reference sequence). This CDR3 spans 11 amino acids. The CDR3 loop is CASTSYHEQFF. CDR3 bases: TGTGCCAGCACCAGTTACCATGAGCAGTTCTTC.

CDR3 coding DNA: TGTGCCAGCTCACCACGGGGACAGGACAATCAGCCCCAGCATTTT. Protein product: CASSPRGQDNQPQHF. V gene TRBV18 combines with J gene TRBJ1-5; 8 positions agree with TRBD1. This CDR3 has 15 residues. The J segment lost 3 bases and the V segment lost 1 base, leaving 2 bases of the junction unmatched. Germline CDR1 and CDR2: KGHSH and LQKENI.

CDR3: CASSYVRPWGGTEAFF. CDR3 DNA sequence: TGTGCCAGCAGCTACGTTCGGCCCTGGGGAGGCACTGAAGCTTTCTTT. The V and J genes are TRBV6-5 and TRBJ1-1; no firm D call. This CDR3 is 16 amino acids long. Germline CDR1 is MNHEY and CDR2 is SVGAGI. Between the trimmed V and J ends, which lost 6 bases and 4 bases, there was a span of 21 bases.